The entry below gives a single TCR beta chain sequence along with its context. Its antigen remains unknown. Positive magnetic bead selection separated CD4+ and CD8+ cells, and flow cytometry confirmed purity. The data are from a study of somatic mutations in cytotoxic T cells in rheumatoid arthritis. Whole-study findings and limits: There were about an eighth of the roughly 65 patients in whom the largest CD8+ clone exceeded 20% of CD8+ cells. What antigens the expanded CD8+ clones targeted remained unknown.

The repertoire was sequenced with immunoSEQ multiplex PCR; TCRdb's copy has only in-frame clones and lacks some. The sample shows some 20,000 clones, roughly 80% of them seen only once. This CDR3 has 14 residues. Per the germline V gene, CDR1 is MNHNS and CDR2 is SASEGT. The ends lost 6 bases at V and 4 bases at J; junction bases unmatched: 7. The V and J genes are TRBV6-1 and TRBJ1-1; 8 bases map to TRBD1. Sample: CD8+ T cells sorted from blood. The TCR sequence derives from a woman aged 55-69 years in good health. CDR3: CASSPGQGGTEAFF. The CDR3 DNA is TGTGCCAGCAGCCCCGGACAGGGCGGCACTGAAGCTTTCTTT.